This T cell receptor (beta chain) was captured by sequencing in a study of T cell responses to AZD1222 COVID-19 vaccine. Assay used: immunoSEQ multiplex PCR; TCRdb lists only in-frame clones, some missing. The data show more than 95,000 clones, with roughly 90% seen just once and approximately 1.5% held by the top ten. V dropped 5 bases and J dropped 1; count of bases not matched to a gene: 10. CDR3 size: 16 residues. CDR1 SGHTA and CDR2 FQGNSA come from the germline V gene. Turning to this clone: Its antigen is unknown.

Findings and caveats of the study: Among spike-specific TCRs, nearly half reportedly target unmutated variant regions. The sample set comprised mostly white British donors with more females, and clonal diversity was possibly underestimated. The span of vaccine-associated CD4 TCRs extended across spike, with dominance at 160-218 and 743-854.

The starting material was peripheral blood, obtained on day 0 of AZD1222 vaccination. V usage is TRBV7-2 and J usage is TRBJ2-5, with TRBD1 matching over 7 bases. The source is an adult in good health. CDR3 bases: TGTGCCAGCAGCGCCCTGACAGGGTCTCTCCAAGAGACCCAGTACTTC. Its translation is CASSALTGSLQETQYF.